This TCR beta chain was sequenced in a study of blood T cell repertoires in COVID-19 (dated by TCRdb to 2020 to 2022). Describing the broader study: Samples covering the acute and convalescent phases of COVID-19 were provided by collaborators in the United States, Italy and Spain. The material from the prospective study consisted of cDNA or gDNA derived from T cells, B-cell-depleted T cells, or PBMCs. Subjects who had been exposed to COVID-19, were actively infected with it, or had recovered from it provided the deeply sampled blood TCRbeta repertoires that made up the dataset. The repertoires were released in a freely available public database intended as a resource for research on the immune response to SARS-CoV-2. The samples were drawn from the first 160 participants of the ongoing ImmuneRACE study and from 1,254 subjects provided by 6 global collaborators. The sample metadata nearly always contained a de-identified subject ID, COVID-19 status, age in years and sex. Where available, HLA class I and class II types were obtained from metadata supplied by the sample provider rather than from assay-based typing.

The immunoSEQ Assay, a bias-controlled multiplex PCR, was used to amplify TCRbeta CDR3 regions from genomic DNA. For the original study's pipeline: Within the assay, amplification of reference gene primers was used to estimate how many nucleated cells each sample contained. Sequence reads were collapsed and filtered to measure the absolute abundance of every unique TCRbeta CDR3 rearrangement. For each sample, productive Simpson clonality was calculated by taking the square root of Simpson's diversity index across productive rearrangements. TCRdb re-hosts the immuneACCESS table, in-frame sequences only. Its copies lack some clones; in the studies checked, an unresolved V gene accounts for under half of them, and the cause for the rest is not known. That table supplies the V and J calls and clone size; D and trimming were determined from the DNA. Within this sample are roughly 120,000 clones, with 85% to 90% of them counted one time only. The top ten clonotypes cover approximately 27% of the sample.

General conclusions and limits of the study: Clinical and demographic metadata were provided uncurated, with the amount varying by source and participant.

The collaborating institutions used their own protocols to collect whole blood in K2EDTA tubes. For TCRbeta analysis, collaborator samples were shipped as frozen whole blood, as isolated PBMCs, or as DNA extracted from either sample type. This clone occurred a few times. It has no known antigen specificity. No base quality values were provided; no much bigger clone lies one nucleotide off. The sample taken for sequencing was peripheral blood. The TCR comes from a man between 65 and 85 years old with active or convalescent COVID-19.

The CDR3 reads CASSPEGYTYGYTF. The DNA reads TGTGCCAGCTCACCGGAGGGTTATACTTATGGCTACACCTTC. In this chain, TRBV18 is recombined with TRBJ1-2; no D segment can be confidently identified. For CDR1 and CDR2, the germline V gene lists KGHSH and LQKENI. The CDR3, from cysteine to phenylalanine, totals 14 residues. CDR3 DNA is the only sequence kept; it has 42 bases, read in frame from the first base. Trimming takes 3 bases from V and 5 bases from J, and the germline ends sit 13 bases apart. The entire variable domain, with the stretches around the CDR3 drawn from the reference TRBV18 and TRBJ1-2 proteins, is NAGVMQNPRHLVRRRGQEARLRCSPMKGHSHVYWYRQLPEEGLKFMVYLQKENIIDESGMPKERFSAEFPKEGPSILRIQQVVRGDSAAYFCASSPEGYTYGYTFGSGTRLTVV.